The rows below give T cell receptor beta chains drawn from one sample of a study of T-cell memory formation after mild COVID-19. TCRdb re-called the 5' RACE reads through MiXCR, storing one row per CDR3 protein. The repertoire has 250,000 or so distinct CDR3 sequences, 8.5% to 9.5% of them found once; the top ten carry 22%. Sequenced input: PBMCs or a T cell subset sorted from them (not recorded which). Receptors were obtained from a man aged 18 to 35 who had mild COVID-19 (a few samples of this study predate the infection). Cell type and time point are not known. The conserved cysteine and the conserved F or W are not part of the CDR3 here.

v_call	cdr3_aa
TRBV4-3	ASSPGRGAWYGYT
TRBV4-1	ASSQVERGAGSNEQF
TRBV12-3/TRBV12-4	ASTPAGDKNIQY
TRBV20-1	SARDGPRGADTQY
TRBV6-5	ASSYSSQGIREQY
TRBV5-1	ASSLARSGPQETQY
TRBV20-1	SASLPDPETQY
TRBV11-2	ASSSRTGGGSPLH
TRBV7-7	ASSLSGGEQF
TRBV4-2	ASSYNLAGEETQY
TRBV7-9	ASSQRTGGGNEKLF
TRBV7-9	ASSHGLPTEAF